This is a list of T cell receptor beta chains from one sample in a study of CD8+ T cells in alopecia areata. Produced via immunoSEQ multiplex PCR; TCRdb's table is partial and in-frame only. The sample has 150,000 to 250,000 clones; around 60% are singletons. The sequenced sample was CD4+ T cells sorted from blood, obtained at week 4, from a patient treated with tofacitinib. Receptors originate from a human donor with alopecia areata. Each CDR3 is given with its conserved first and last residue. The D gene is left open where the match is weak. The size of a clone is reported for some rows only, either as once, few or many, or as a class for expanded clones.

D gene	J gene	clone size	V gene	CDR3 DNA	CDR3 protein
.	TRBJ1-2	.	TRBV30	TGTGCCTGGAGTGTTTCGGGGTATGGCTACACCTTC	CAWSVSGYGYTF
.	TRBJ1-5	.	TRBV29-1	TGCAGCGTTGATGTTGAGGGTAGCAATCAGCCCCAGCATTTT	CSVDVEGSNQPQHF
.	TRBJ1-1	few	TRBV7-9	TGTGCCAGCAGCTTAGGGACAGCGAACACTGAAGCTTTCTTT	CASSLGTANTEAFF
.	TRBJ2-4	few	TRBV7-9	TGTGCCAGCAGCTTAGCCGGACAAGCCAAAAACATTCAGTACTTC	CASSLAGQAKNIQYF
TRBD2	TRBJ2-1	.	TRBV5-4	TGTGCCAGCAGCCGGGGACTAGCGGGGACTCGGGACAATGAGCAGTTCTTC	CASSRGLAGTRDNEQFF
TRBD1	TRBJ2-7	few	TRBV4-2	TGTGCCAGCAGCCATCCGGGACAGGACTCCCACGAGCAGTACTTC	CASSHPGQDSHEQYF
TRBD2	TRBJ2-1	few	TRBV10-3	TGTGCCATCAGTCCCGTAGCGGGGGACAATGAGCAGTTCTTC	CAISPVAGDNEQFF
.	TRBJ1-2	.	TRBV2	TGTGCCAGCAGCGGCCAGTTTCATCCCGGCTACACCTTC	CASSGQFHPGYTF
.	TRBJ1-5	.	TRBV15	TGTGCCACCAGCATGGAGGGGCTGCGTAATCAGCCCCAGCATTTT	CATSMEGLRNQPQHF
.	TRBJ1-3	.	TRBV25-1	TGTGCCAGCAGGGGAACAGGGGGAAACACCATATATTTT	CASRGTGGNTIYF
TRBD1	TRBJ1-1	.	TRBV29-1	TGCAGCGTCCCCGACAGGGTGAACACTGAAGCTTTCTTT	CSVPDRVNTEAFF
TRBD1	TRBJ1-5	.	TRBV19	TGTGCCAGCTCCAAAGGGGGCGGGGTCGATCAGCCCCAGCATTTT	CASSKGGGVDQPQHF
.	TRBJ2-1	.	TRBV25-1	TGTGCCAGCAGTGAATCAGGGCCAGTTCGCCGCGATGAGCAGTTCTTC	CASSESGPVRRDEQFF
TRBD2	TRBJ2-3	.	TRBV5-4	TGTGCCAGCAGCCCACCCCAGCGGGGGGACACAGATACGCAGTATTTT	CASSPPQRGDTDTQYF
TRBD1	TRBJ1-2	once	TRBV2	TGTGCCAGCAGTGTGACAGGGGGCGGATATGGCTACACCTTC	CASSVTGGGYGYTF
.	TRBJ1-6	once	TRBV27	TGTGCCAGCAGTCAACCTAGGGCCACTTCACCCCTCCACTTT	CASSQPRATSPLHF
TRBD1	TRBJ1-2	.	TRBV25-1	TGTGCCAGCTCGACTTCAGGGACAGGGGGAGAGTATGGCTACACCTTC	CASSTSGTGGEYGYTF
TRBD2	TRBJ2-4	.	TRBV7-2	TGTGCCAGCAGCTTAGAGGGGACTAGTAACCTCGTAGCCAAAAACATTCAGTACTTC	CASSLEGTSNLVAKNIQYF
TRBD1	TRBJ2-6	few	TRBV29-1	TGCAGCGTTGTAAGGTTGACAGGGACAGGGGCCAACGTCCTGACTTTC	CSVVRLTGTGANVLTF
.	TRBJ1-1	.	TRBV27	TGTGCCAGCAGTTCTCTGACTGAAGCTTTCTTT	CASSSLTEAFF
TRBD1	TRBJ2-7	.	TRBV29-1	TGCAGCGTCGCCCTTGGGGACAGGGCTGTCTACGAGCAGTACTTC	CSVALGDRAVYEQYF
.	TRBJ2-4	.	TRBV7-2	TGTGCCAGCAGCCCGGGTTGGGGGGAAAACATTCAGTACTTC	CASSPGWGENIQYF
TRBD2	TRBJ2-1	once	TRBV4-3	TGCGCCAGCAGCCAAGAAGTTAGCAGGACTAGCTACCACAATGAGCAGTTCTTC	CASSQEVSRTSYHNEQFF
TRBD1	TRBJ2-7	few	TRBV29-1	TGCAGCGTTCTGAAGGGTGACAGGGGCTTTTCAGAGCAGTACTTC	CSVLKGDRGFSEQYF
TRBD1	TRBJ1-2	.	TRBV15	TGTGCCACCAGCAGAGATCTCGAAGGGACAGGGAGGGAGTTCGGCTATGGCTACACCTTC	CATSRDLEGTGREFGYGYTF
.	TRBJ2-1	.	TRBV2	TGTGCCAGCAGTTGGAGCTTACCGTTCTTC	CASSWSLPFF
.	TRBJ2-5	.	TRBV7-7	TGTGCTAGCAGCTTAGGACGGAACCAAGAGACCCAGTACTTC	CASSLGRNQETQYF
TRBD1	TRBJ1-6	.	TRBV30	TGTGCCTGGAATAACCCCGGGACAGGGAATTCACCCCTCCACTTT	CAWNNPGTGNSPLHF
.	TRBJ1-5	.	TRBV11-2	TGTGCCAGCAGCTTGGGCAGGGGCGGCAATCAGCCCCAGCATTTT	CASSLGRGGNQPQHF
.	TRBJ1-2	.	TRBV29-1	TGCAGCGTTGAAAAGGGGCACTATGGCTACACCTTC	CSVEKGHYGYTF
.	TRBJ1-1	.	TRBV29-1	TGCAGCTCGTTTGCTCTCCCCCGAATTAAAGGACAGACAAACACTGAAGCTTTCTTT	CSSFALPRIKGQTNTEAFF
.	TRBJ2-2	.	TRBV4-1	TGCGCCAGCAGCCAAGATCGAGGGCCCACCGGGGAGCTGTTTTTT	CASSQDRGPTGELFF
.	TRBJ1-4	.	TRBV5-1	TGCGCCAGCAGCCCGGGGAGACGGGATGAAAAACTGTTTTTT	CASSPGRRDEKLFF
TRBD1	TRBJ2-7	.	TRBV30	TGTGCCTGGAGTCCAAGGACAGGGGATCTCTACGAGCAGTACTTC	CAWSPRTGDLYEQYF
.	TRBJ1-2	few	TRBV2	TGTGCCAGCAGTGGCCAGAGCCACTATGGCTACACCTTC	CASSGQSHYGYTF
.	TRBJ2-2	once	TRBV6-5	TGTGCCAGCAGCCGAGACAGGGGGGAGCTGTTTTTT	CASSRDRGELFF
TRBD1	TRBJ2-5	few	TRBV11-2	TGTGCCAGCAGCTTAGCGGGCAGGGGGCAAGAGACCCAGTACTTC	CASSLAGRGQETQYF
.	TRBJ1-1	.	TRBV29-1	TGCAGCGTTGAAGGGTTGAGGGCCACTGAAGCTTTCTTT	CSVEGLRATEAFF
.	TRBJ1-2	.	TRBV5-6	TGTGCCAGCAGCTCAGGACCGGCCCGGGGCTACACCTTC	CASSSGPARGYTF
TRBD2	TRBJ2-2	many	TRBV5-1	TGCGCCAGCAGCTTGAGCACTAGCGGATCCACCGGGGAGCTGTTTTTT	CASSLSTSGSTGELFF
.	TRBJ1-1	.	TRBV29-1	TGCAGCGTTGTTCCTTCCCGGGCGGGCACTGAAGCTTTCTTT	CSVVPSRAGTEAFF
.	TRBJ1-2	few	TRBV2	TGTGCCAGCAGTAACGACAGGTCCAACTATGGCTACACCTTC	CASSNDRSNYGYTF
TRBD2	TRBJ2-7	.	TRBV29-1	TGCAGCGTCGCCCCCGCGGCGGGGGGCCCCAGCTCCTACGAGCAGTACTTC	CSVAPAAGGPSSYEQYF